The rows below give T cell receptor beta chains drawn from one sample of a study of human T cells and chemical hapten exposure. TCRdb analysed the RACE reads with MiXCR anew, one entry per CDR3 protein. The sample holds over 300,000 distinct CDR3 sequences, roughly 4.6% seen once. This sample comprised whole blood, obtained in connection with sensitization to the hapten diphenylcyclopropenone (DPC). Receptor source: a woman between 45 and 65 years old with alopecia areata. Some clones in this sample may be carry-over from other donors' samples. The conserved cysteine and the conserved F or W are not part of the CDR3 here. The order of the fields is J gene, V gene, CDR3 protein.

TRBJ2-2,TRBV28,ASSLHGELF
TRBJ2-3,TRBV29-1,SVEDPTDTQY
TRBJ2-2,TRBV12-3/TRBV12-4,ASSFGLAGVVGELF
TRBJ2-1,TRBV20-1,SASREKFEQF
TRBJ2-1,TRBV5-1,ASSGALSSYNEQF
TRBJ2-3,TRBV14,ASSLNSGTSRQY
TRBJ2-1,TRBV20-1,SAAGRVGYNEQF
TRBJ1-6,TRBV9,ASSVASALGSPLH
TRBJ2-2,TRBV6-5,ASSLHRSTGELF
TRBJ2-3,TRBV12-3/TRBV12-4,ASNPPDPFGDTQY
TRBJ1-4,TRBV12-3/TRBV12-4,ASSLGRNNEKLF
TRBJ1-2,TRBV6-6,ASSSQGGGYGYT
TRBJ2-1,TRBV7-6,ASSPPEGAGVMGNEQF
TRBJ1-3,TRBV2,ASSGVRSSGNTIY
TRBJ1-5,TRBV20-1,SARGLGNQPQH
TRBJ1-6,TRBV7-9,ASSLEGTVGSPLH
TRBJ1-1,TRBV4-2,ASSLGRAGRNTEAF
TRBJ1-1,TRBV4-2,ASSQDNRAVRNTEAF
TRBJ2-3,TRBV20-1,SAIGVGSTDTQY
TRBJ2-7,TRBV6-5,ASIPAASGGGEQY
TRBJ2-5,TRBV5-5,ASSWGDQETQY
TRBJ2-2,TRBV3-1,ASSQGTETGELF
TRBJ2-7,TRBV4-2,ASSRDIVTGVYEQY
TRBJ1-2,TRBV30,AWSVEGAGGYT
TRBJ1-1,TRBV20-1,SVLQGNTEAF
TRBJ2-2,TRBV24-1,ATSDLKGPNTGELF
TRBJ1-5,TRBV28,ASSFGPLQPQH
TRBJ2-7,TRBV12-3/TRBV12-4,ASRSGTLSYEQY
TRBJ1-1,TRBV7-2,ASSLAALNTEAF
TRBJ2-7,TRBV29-1,SVEDPGRDYEQY
TRBJ2-3,TRBV20-1,SARDNQDTQY
TRBJ2-1,TRBV7-2,ASSSAAGARSEQF
TRBJ1-1,TRBV19,AIGTVEAF
TRBJ2-7,TRBV7-2,ASSAGTGWSYEQY
TRBJ2-1,TRBV7-2,ASSLDMGIDNEQF
TRBJ1-2,TRBV7-9,ASSVGYYGYT
TRBJ2-1,TRBV7-2,ASSLFGQNDEQF
TRBJ1-2,TRBV18,ASSASSGTGEGYT
TRBJ1-1,TRBV6-2/TRBV6-3,ASTPPGGGKKTEAF
TRBJ2-3,TRBV28,ASSLWGGAETDTQY
TRBJ1-5,TRBV27,ASSLMDSNQPQH
TRBJ1-4,TRBV12-5,ASGLVLGQGGEKLF
TRBJ2-4,TRBV7-2,ASSFTQAKNIQY
TRBJ2-1,TRBV15,ATSRDRVEQF